Sequencing of this T cell receptor beta chain was carried out in a study of tumor and adjacent non-tumor tissue in lung cancer (dated by TCRdb to 2017 to 2018). Regarding the research as a whole: By cancer type, the cohort comprised eleven to twelve adenocarcinoma patients, a couple of squamous cell carcinoma patients and 1 small cell lung cancer patient. The approximately 15 enrolled patients, of whom some 10 were men and 5 were women, were aged about 30 to 85 years and were diagnosed with TNM stage I to III disease. In total, sequencing yielded fewer than 150 million productive TCRbeta reads, which works out to an average of about 4.2 million reads per sample. The study compared bulk TCRbeta repertoires between lung tumor tissue and matched distant non-tumor lung tissue from 15 lung cancer patients. Around 30 paired specimens, one tumor and one normal lung sample per patient, were profiled by TCRbeta CDR3 sequencing.

RNA was extracted from bulk unsorted tissue and checked for quality with a NanoDrop ND-1000 and an Agilent 2100. For the normal lung samples, distant non-tumor tissue was collected more than 3 cm away from the tumor edge. The donors were newly diagnosed lung cancer patients admitted for thoracic surgery in China from August to November 2014 who had not received prior chemotherapy. Patients with previous radiotherapy or chemotherapy, or with another concurrent cancer, were excluded from the study. Pieces of surgical tissue measuring roughly 1-2.2 cm3 were kept in RNAlater solution and held at -80 degrees C until needed. For CDR1 and CDR2, the germline V gene lists SGHAT and FQNNGV. Deletion took 4 bases off V and 2 bases off J, with a span of 13 bases between the germline ends. Measured from the cysteine to the phenylalanine, the CDR3 is 15 residues long. CDR3 DNA only is kept here, 45 bases in frame from base 1.

The receptor library was made with multiplex PCR. The data were produced on an Illumina HiSeq 2500. Following protocols modified from ARM-PCR, the researchers constructed TCRbeta libraries through three rounds of nested PCR with primers (Table S4). PCR products of 200-500 bp were gel-excised and purified with the QIAquick gel extraction kit before sequencing. The authors processed their data as follows. Reads were cleaned using Trimmomatic, were merged into complete CDR3 sequences using FLASH, and were assigned to V(D)J germline segments using MiTCR. Clonal diversity was computed as the inverse Simpson's index with VDJtools. In-frame sequences lacking a premature stop codon were counted as productive reads. Clones were called with MiXCR by TCRdb after fastp trimmed the public reads at Q25, and only in-frame beta chains were retained. Duplicate CDR3 protein sequences are folded into a single record with the most common DNA and genes. For this entry, the V and J calls and clone size follow TCRdb and not the study's own pipeline. The sample table lists some 97,000 distinct CDR3 sequences, 55% to 65% of them with a count of one. The ten largest clones take up roughly a fifth of the sample.

The paper as a whole reports these results and caveats: TCR diversity was significantly higher in younger patients, and higher tumor TCR diversity was associated with shorter overall and disease-free survival. The top 100 clones made up a significantly larger cumulative share of the repertoire in normal lung than in tumor tissue. Because peripheral blood was not sequenced, blood TCRbeta repertoires in the lung cancer patients of the study were not examined. The methods do not name the sequencing platform or mention unique molecular identifiers. Significantly higher TCR diversity (inverse Simpson) was observed in tumor tissue than in normal lung tissue (approximately 430 vs 150, P = 0.0075, Mann-Whitney U test). The cohort had only 15 or so patients, and the authors noted that larger samples and more detailed clinical data are needed.

For this clonotype: Its recognized antigen is unknown. Base qualities are not provided; no much larger clone lies one nucleotide away.

This receptor was taken from a young man with non-small cell lung cancer. Sequencing input: distant non-tumor lung tissue. The receptor chain draws on TRBV11-2 and TRBJ2-3, with no D gene named confidently. The DNA sequence is given as TGTGCCAGCAGCTCCCCTAGTGACCACACAGATACGCAGTATTTT. This yields the protein CASSSPSDHTDTQYF.